This T cell receptor beta chain was recorded in a study of T-cell memory formation after mild COVID-19. Whole-study findings and limits: CD4+ bias marked clones expanding day 15 to 37, unlike balanced contracting clones.

The CDR3 has 15 amino acids. Trimming stripped 2 bases from V and 0 bases from J, with 10 bases between. Germline V CDR1 and CDR2: MNHEY, SVGAGI. The sample holds a few counts of this clonotype. Its specificity is not known. TCRdb used MiXCR to reprocess the 5' RACE reads, holding one entry per CDR3 protein. The table lists roughly 600,000 distinct CDR3 sequences, under 20% of them singletons. This receptor was taken from an adult woman who had mild COVID-19 (a few samples of this study predate the infection). Cell type and time point are not known. The specimen was PBMCs or a T cell subset sorted from them (not recorded which). V and J are TRBV6-5 and TRBJ1-1; D call uncertain. CDR3 in amino acids: CASSYERRLNTEAFF. CDR3 bases: TGTGCCAGCAGTTACGAGAGAAGGTTGAACACTGAAGCTTTCTTT.